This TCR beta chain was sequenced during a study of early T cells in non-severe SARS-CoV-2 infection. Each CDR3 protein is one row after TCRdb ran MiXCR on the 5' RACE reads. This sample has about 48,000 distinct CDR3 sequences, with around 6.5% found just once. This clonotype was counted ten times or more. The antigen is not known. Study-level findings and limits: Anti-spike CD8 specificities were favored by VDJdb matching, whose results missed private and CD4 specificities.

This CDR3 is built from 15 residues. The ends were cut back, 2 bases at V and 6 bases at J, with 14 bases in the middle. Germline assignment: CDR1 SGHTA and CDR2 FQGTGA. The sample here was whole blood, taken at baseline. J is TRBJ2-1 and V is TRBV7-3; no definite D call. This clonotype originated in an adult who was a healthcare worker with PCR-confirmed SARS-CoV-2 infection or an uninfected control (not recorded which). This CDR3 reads CASSLGPQPSNEQFF. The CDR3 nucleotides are TGTGCCAGCAGCTTAGGGCCCCAACCCAGCAATGAGCAGTTCTTC.